These T cell receptor beta chains were read from a single sample in a study of OX40 agonist ivuxolimab in advanced cancers. Profiled with immunoSEQ multiplex PCR; TCRdb holds only in-frame clones, not every one. The sample lists 55,000 to 70,000 clones; approximately 83% were seen once. The sample here was CD4+ or CD8+ T cells sorted from blood, taken in a trial of the OX40 agonist ivuxolimab. The receptor set was obtained from an adult with an advanced solid tumor such as melanoma, head and neck, liver or kidney cancer. The conserved cysteine and the conserved F or W are not part of the CDR3 here.

V	J	length	CDR3
TRBV6-1	TRBJ2-1	12	ASSGGGPYNEQF
TRBV6-4	TRBJ1-5	11	ASSEMNGQPQH
TRBV9	TRBJ2-3	14	ASSARAGGPADTQY
TRBV10-2	TRBJ2-1	16	ASSGETGGTRSYNEQF
TRBV9	TRBJ1-3	13	ASSARGASGNTIY
TRBV6-5	TRBJ1-5	13	ASSYAPGVNQPQH
TRBV11-2	TRBJ1-4	12	ASSLDRAPEKLF
TRBV7-8	TRBJ2-1	14	ASSPLAGAGYNEQF
TRBV6-6	TRBJ1-5	13	ASTYSAGAYQPQH
TRBV27	TRBJ1-5	12	ASRGQGVNQPQH
TRBV15	TRBJ2-1	14	ATSRDPGQPFNEQF
TRBV6-5	TRBJ1-1	13	ASSYSASLNTEAF
TRBV7-6	TRBJ2-2	12	ASSFSGVTGELF
TRBV5-1	TRBJ2-2	14	ASSLGDRGHNGELF
TRBV18	TRBJ2-7	12	ASSPPGGRYEQY
TRBV2	TRBJ2-3	15	ASSSPLAGLSTDTQY
TRBV6-6	TRBJ2-3	14	ASSSSKQGGTDTQY
TRBV2	TRBJ1-4	13	ASSEALQGREKLF